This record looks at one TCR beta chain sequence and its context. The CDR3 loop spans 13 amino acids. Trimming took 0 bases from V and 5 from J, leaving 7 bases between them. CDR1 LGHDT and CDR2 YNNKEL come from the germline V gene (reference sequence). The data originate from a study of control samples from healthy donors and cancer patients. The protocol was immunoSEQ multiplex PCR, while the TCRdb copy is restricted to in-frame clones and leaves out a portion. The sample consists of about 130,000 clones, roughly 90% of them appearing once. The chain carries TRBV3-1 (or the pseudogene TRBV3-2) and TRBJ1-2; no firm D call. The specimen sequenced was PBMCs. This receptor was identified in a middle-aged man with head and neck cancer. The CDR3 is CASSQDLGYGYTF. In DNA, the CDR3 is TGTGCCAGCAGCCAAGACTTGGGTTATGGCTACACCTTC.